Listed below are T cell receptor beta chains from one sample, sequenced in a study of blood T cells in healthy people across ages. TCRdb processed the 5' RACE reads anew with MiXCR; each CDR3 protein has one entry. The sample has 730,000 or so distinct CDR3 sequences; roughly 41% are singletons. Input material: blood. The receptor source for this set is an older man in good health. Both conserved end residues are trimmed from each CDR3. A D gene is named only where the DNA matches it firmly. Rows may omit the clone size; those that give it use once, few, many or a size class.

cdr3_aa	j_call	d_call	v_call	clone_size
ARGTGVRTGELF	TRBJ2-2	NA	TRBV21-1	few
ASRPVSGSTDTQY	TRBJ2-3	TRBD2	TRBV6-2/TRBV6-3	few
ASTRKGDGYT	TRBJ1-2	NA	TRBV6-1	few
ASRDQGYEQY	NA	NA	TRBV28	NA
SARGQGAAKNIQY	TRBJ2-4	TRBD1	TRBV20-1	few
ASSGQGSENQPQH	TRBJ1-5	NA	TRBV2	NA
SGDRGRTEAF	TRBJ1-1	TRBD1	TRBV29-1	NA
ASSQDSGKLAGLAADTQY	TRBJ2-3	TRBD2	TRBV3-1	few
ASSLTGKSNQPQH	TRBJ1-5	NA	TRBV5-1	NA
ASSPPGLAGVNEQY	NA	TRBD2	TRBV18	NA
SVDVQGLVTEAF	TRBJ1-1	NA	TRBV29-1	NA
ASRRTGRYEQY	TRBJ2-7	TRBD1	TRBV27	few
SVPRPQGKSPLH	TRBJ1-6	NA	TRBV20-1	NA
ASREVGGREGEQY	TRBJ2-5	NA	TRBV6-2/TRBV6-3	NA
ASKMGQGVQPQH	TRBJ1-5	TRBD1	TRBV6-2/TRBV6-3	NA
ASSLASGGAGDTQY	TRBJ2-3	TRBD2	TRBV5-1	NA
ASSSLTSGMGNEQF	TRBJ2-1	TRBD2	TRBV7-2	few
ASSLGGLSSGNTIY	TRBJ1-3	NA	TRBV12-3/TRBV12-4	NA
AISLAGGASPQETQY	NA	TRBD2	TRBV10-3	NA
ASSYERVNTEAF	TRBJ1-1	NA	TRBV6-2/TRBV6-3	NA
ASSQVGWYQETQY	TRBJ2-5	NA	TRBV14	NA
ASSPVVGDSPLH	TRBJ1-6	NA	TRBV18	NA
SAIPLGVSEKLF	TRBJ1-4	NA	TRBV20-1	few
RTGTDTYEQY	TRBJ2-7	TRBD1	TRBV20-1	NA
ASQQDNGAGGLSSYNEQF	TRBJ2-1	TRBD2	TRBV12-3/TRBV12-4	NA
ASSSSGQGNEQY	TRBJ2-7	NA	TRBV25-1	NA
ASSLAWTQETQY	TRBJ2-5	NA	TRBV7-2	NA
ASMGFGTEAF	TRBJ1-1	NA	TRBV28	NA
SASSGVDNEQF	TRBJ2-1	NA	TRBV20-1	few
SAPARGYEQY	TRBJ2-7	NA	TRBV20-1	NA
ARTQRGGLDNEQF	TRBJ2-1	TRBD2	TRBV14	NA
ASSHETGNTEAF	TRBJ1-1	NA	TRBV7-9	NA
ASSEDPGSYNEQF	TRBJ2-1	NA	TRBV6-1	few
ASSPDRVVETQY	TRBJ2-5	TRBD1	TRBV5-1	NA
GVLAGDSYEQY	TRBJ2-7	TRBD2	TRBV20-1	few
ASTRVEGADTQY	TRBJ2-3	NA	TRBV9	NA
ASTPRTDTQY	TRBJ2-3	NA	TRBV18	few
ASSLDIFSGNTIY	TRBJ1-3	NA	TRBV9	NA
ASSKQVGQGEEKLF	TRBJ1-4	TRBD1	TRBV19	NA
SAREFSGGGGTDTQY	TRBJ2-3	NA	TRBV20-1	many
ASSLADTGAADTQY	TRBJ2-3	NA	TRBV5-1	NA
ASRNTGGLAGELF	TRBJ2-2	TRBD1	TRBV7-2	NA
ASSQSGTGTTGELF	TRBJ2-2	TRBD1	TRBV27	NA
SAPRGSGTNEQF	TRBJ2-1	TRBD2	TRBV20-1	few
ATQRGVYYNEQY	NA	TRBD2	TRBV6-5	NA
ATAGLTNTGELF	TRBJ2-2	NA	TRBV11-2	NA
SVGTSGSKETQY	TRBJ2-5	TRBD2	TRBV29-1	many
ASSLRGLAGTRLAKNIQY	NA	TRBD2	TRBV7-2	NA
ASSLWSGTGTQY	TRBJ2-5	TRBD1	TRBV5-6	NA
ASSSGTSGASQETQY	TRBJ2-5	TRBD2	TRBV5-4	NA
ASSESTGEETQF	TRBJ2-1	TRBD1	TRBV10-1	NA
ASSYGAVSSTDTQY	TRBJ2-3	NA	TRBV6-2/TRBV6-3	NA
ARTGTANTGELF	TRBJ2-2	TRBD1	TRBV30	NA
ASSQDNVGSGTFGYT	TRBJ1-2	NA	TRBV4-1	NA